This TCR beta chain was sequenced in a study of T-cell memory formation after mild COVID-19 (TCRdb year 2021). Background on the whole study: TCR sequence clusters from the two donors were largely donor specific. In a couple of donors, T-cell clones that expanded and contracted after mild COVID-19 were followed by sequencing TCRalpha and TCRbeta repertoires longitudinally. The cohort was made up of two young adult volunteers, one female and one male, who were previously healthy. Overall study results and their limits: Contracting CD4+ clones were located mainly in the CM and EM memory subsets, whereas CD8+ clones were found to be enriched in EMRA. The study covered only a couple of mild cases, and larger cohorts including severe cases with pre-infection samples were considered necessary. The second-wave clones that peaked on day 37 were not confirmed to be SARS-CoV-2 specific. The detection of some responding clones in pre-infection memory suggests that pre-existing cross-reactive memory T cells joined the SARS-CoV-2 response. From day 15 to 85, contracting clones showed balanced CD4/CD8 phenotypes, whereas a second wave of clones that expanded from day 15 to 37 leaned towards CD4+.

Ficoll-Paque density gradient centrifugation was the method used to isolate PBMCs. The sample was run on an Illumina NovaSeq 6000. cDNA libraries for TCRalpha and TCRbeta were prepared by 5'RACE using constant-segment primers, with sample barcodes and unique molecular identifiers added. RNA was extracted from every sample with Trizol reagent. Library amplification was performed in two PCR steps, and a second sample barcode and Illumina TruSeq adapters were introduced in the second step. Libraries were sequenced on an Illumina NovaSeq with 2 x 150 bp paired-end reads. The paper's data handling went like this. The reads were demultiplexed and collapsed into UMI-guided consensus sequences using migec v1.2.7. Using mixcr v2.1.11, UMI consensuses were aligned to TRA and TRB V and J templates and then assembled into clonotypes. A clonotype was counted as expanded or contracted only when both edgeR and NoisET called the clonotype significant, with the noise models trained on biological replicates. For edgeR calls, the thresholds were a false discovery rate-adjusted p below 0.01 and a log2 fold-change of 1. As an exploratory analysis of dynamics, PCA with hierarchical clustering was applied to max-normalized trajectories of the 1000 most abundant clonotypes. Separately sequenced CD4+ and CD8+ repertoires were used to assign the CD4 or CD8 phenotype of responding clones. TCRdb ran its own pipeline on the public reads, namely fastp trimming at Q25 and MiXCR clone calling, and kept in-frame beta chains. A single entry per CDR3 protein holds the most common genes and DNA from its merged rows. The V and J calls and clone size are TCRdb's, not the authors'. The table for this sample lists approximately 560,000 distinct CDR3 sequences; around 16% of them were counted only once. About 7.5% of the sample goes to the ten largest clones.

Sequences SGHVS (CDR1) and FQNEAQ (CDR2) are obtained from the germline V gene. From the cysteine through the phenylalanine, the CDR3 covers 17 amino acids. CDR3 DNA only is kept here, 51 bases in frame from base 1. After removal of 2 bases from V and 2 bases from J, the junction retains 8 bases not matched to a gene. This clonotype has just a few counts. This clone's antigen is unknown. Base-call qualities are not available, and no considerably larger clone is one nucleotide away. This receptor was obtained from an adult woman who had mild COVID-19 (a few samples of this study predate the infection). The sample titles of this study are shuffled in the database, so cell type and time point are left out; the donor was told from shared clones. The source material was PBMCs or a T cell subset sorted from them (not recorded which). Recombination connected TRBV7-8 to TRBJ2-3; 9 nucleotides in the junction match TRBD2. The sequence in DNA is TGTGCCAGCAGCTTAAGGGAACGACTAGCGGTCACAGATACGCAGTATTTT. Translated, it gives CASSLRERLAVTDTQYF.